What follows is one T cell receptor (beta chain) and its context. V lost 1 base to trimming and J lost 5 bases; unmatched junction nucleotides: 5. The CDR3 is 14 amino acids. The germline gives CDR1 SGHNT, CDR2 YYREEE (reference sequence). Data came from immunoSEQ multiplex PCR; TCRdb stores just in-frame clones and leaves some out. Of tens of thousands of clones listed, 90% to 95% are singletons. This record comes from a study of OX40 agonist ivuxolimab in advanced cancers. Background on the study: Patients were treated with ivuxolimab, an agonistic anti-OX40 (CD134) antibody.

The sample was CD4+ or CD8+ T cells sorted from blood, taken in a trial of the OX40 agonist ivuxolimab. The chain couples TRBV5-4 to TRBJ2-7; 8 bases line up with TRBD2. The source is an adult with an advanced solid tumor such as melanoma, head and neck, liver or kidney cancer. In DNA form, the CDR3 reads TGTGCCAGCAGCTTGAGCGGGAGCGTCCACGAGCAGTACTTC. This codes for CASSLSGSVHEQYF.